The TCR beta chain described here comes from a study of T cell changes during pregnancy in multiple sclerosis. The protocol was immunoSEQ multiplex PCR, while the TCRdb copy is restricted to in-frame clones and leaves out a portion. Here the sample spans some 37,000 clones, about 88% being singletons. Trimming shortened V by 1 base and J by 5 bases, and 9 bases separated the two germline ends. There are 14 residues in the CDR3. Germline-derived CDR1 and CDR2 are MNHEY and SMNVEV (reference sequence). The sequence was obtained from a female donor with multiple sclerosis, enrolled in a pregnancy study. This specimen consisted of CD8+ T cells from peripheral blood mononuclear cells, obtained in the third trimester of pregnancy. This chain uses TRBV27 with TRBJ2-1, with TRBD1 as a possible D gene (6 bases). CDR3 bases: TGTGCCAGCAGTTTATGGCAGGGGAACAATGAGCAGTTCTTC. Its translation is CASSLWQGNNEQFF.